The rows below give T cell receptor beta chains drawn from one sample of a study of T cells in localized non-small cell lung cancer. Assay used: immunoSEQ multiplex PCR; TCRdb lists only in-frame clones, some missing. The sample contains approximately 70,000 clones, roughly nine tenths of which appear only once. The starting material was peripheral blood, obtained before any cancer treatment. These receptors all come from an older male donor with stage III squamous cell lung carcinoma. Each CDR3 is given without its conserved first and last residue. The D gene is left open where the match is weak.

>TRBV29-1|TRBJ2-2|-
SVVDTNTGELF
>TRBV6-5|TRBJ1-5|-
ASSRGGNQPQH
>TRBV5-1|TRBJ2-2|-
ASSWDTGTTGELF
>TRBV18|TRBJ2-6|TRBD1
ASSPGQGSSGANVLT
>TRBV5-6|TRBJ2-3|-
ASSSPGRSTDTQY
>TRBV2|TRBJ2-1|TRBD2
ASRKRLAGGNEQF
>TRBV5-1|TRBJ1-6|-
ASSPSVVGGGNSPLH
>TRBV5-1|TRBJ1-5|TRBD1
ASSPGTGGSNQPQH
>TRBV7-9|TRBJ2-5|-
ASSFLGETQY
>TRBV19|TRBJ1-5|TRBD1
ASSKIDREDRAQH
>TRBV6-1|TRBJ1-1|-
ASTGRVDTEAF